Following are 8 T cell receptor beta chains from one sample sequenced in a study of beta chain features in type 1 diabetes. Expressed TCRB transcripts were sequenced after all isolated RNA was converted to cDNA. The protocol was immunoSEQ multiplex PCR, while the TCRdb copy is restricted to in-frame clones and leaves out a portion. The table shows 150,000 to 190,000 clones, with around 8% occurring only once. The specimen sequenced was central memory CD4+ T cells from blood. These receptors came from a man aged 18-30 years in good health.

This clone has only a few counts. The V call is TRBV7-2, the J call TRBJ2-3; 9 bases map to TRBD1. Germline values: CDR1 SGHTA, CDR2 FQGNSA. This CDR3 is 15 amino acids long. V shed 5 bases, J shed 2 bases, and the junction held 5 bases outside the gene matches. The CDR3 nucleotides are TGTGCCAGCAGCCATCGACAGGGGGTCACAGATACGCAGTATTTT. Its protein is CASSHRQGVTDTQYF.

The gene calls are TRBV5-4 and TRBJ2-3; 7 bases map to TRBD2. The CDR3 has 16 amino acids. Per the germline V gene, CDR1 is SGHNT and CDR2 is YYREEE (reference sequence). Trimming at V came to 0 bases and at J to 4 bases, leaving 8 bases not matched to a gene. Here the CDR3 DNA reads TGTGCCAGCAGCTTGGCCGGCGGGAGTCGCCCAGATACGCAGTATTTT. Protein sequence: CASSLAGGSRPDTQYF.

There are a few counts of this clone. This chain uses TRBV7-2 with TRBJ1-6, with D possibly matching TRBD1 (6 bases). Trimming left V 4 bases short and J 4 bases short, with 17 bases between. This CDR3 is 17 amino acids long. CDR1 SGHTA and CDR2 FQGNSA come from the germline V gene. CDR3 protein: CASSYNTPGAYNSPLHF. As DNA, the CDR3 is TGTGCCAGCAGCTATAACACGCCAGGGGCATATAATTCACCCCTCCACTTT.

In nucleotides, the CDR3 is TGTGCCAGCAGCAAAGTTGTCGGCGGTGATTACGAGCAGTACTTC. Its translation: CASSKVVGGDYEQYF. The chain couples TRBV11-2 to TRBJ2-7, with no clear D. Germline V CDR1 and CDR2: SGHAT, FQNNGV. The V gene lost 5 bases and the J gene lost 4 bases, with 18 bases spanning the gap. The CDR3 is 15 residues long.

This clone was detected many times. The gene calls are TRBV2 and TRBJ1-2; D ambiguous. This CDR3 contains 11 residues. In germline, CDR1 is SNHLY, CDR2 FYNNEI. V was cut by 8 bases and J by 5 bases, with 9 bases left in between. CDR3 coding DNA: TGTGCCAGCCGCCCGGGGTATGGCTACACCTTC. As protein: CASRPGYGYTF. The full variable domain, completed using reference TRBV2 and TRBJ1-2, is EPEVTQTPSHQVTQMGQEVILRCVPISNHLYFYWYRQILGQKVEFLVSFYNNEISEKSEIFDDQFSVERPDGSNFTLKIRSTKLEDSAMYFCASRPGYGYTFGSGTRLTVV.

This clone occurred a few times. The CDR3 here is CASSKDSYYEQYF. Written as DNA, the CDR3 is TGTGCCAGCAGCAAGGACAGTTACTACGAGCAGTACTTC. The chain recombines TRBV7-3 with TRBJ2-7; perhaps TRBD1 as D (6 bases). This CDR3 is 13 amino acids long. Trimming pared 5 bases from V and 3 bases from J, leaving 11 bases between. CDR1 SGHTA and CDR2 FQGTGA come from the germline V gene. The variable domain in full, completed from reference TRBV7-3 and TRBJ2-7, reads GAGVSQTPSNKVTEKGKYVELRCDPISGHTALYWYRQSLGQGPEFLIYFQGTGAADDSGLPNDRFFAVRPEGSVSTLKIQRTERGDSAVYLCASSKDSYYEQYFGPGTRLTVT.

This clone came up a few times. The chain couples TRBV7-6 to TRBJ1-4; D is perhaps TRBD1 (5 bases). The V gene's germline CDR1 is SGHVS and CDR2 FNYEAQ. The CDR3 is 14 amino acids. Trimming removed 5 bases from V and 5 bases from J, with 12 bases in between. The CDR3 loop is CASSPGGGNEKLFF. DNA for the CDR3: TGTGCCAGCAGCCCCGGGGGGGGGAATGAAAAACTGTTTTTT.

The rearrangement joins TRBV7-3 to TRBJ2-4, with a weak D call TRBD1 (7 bases). V shed 5 bases and J shed 3 bases, with 20 bases lying between them. Germline V gene sequence: CDR1 SGHTA, CDR2 FQGTGA. The CDR3 is made up of 17 amino acids. CDR3 sequence reads: CASSQGGPGLVKNIQYF. DNA for the CDR3: TGTGCCAGCAGCCAGGGGGGACCTGGTCTCGTCAAAAACATTCAGTACTTC.